These T cell receptor beta chains were read from a single sample in a study of control samples from healthy donors and cancer patients. Data came from immunoSEQ multiplex PCR; TCRdb stores just in-frame clones and leaves some out. The sample carries fewer than 500,000 clones, over 75% recorded once. The specimen sequenced was PBMCs. The receptor source for this set is a man in his forties with head and neck cancer. Both conserved end residues are part of each CDR3. Fields, in order: J gene, V gene, clone size, D gene, CDR3 DNA, CDR3 protein. The D gene is left open where the match is weak. Not all rows give a size; the values are once, few, many and, for expanded clones, a class.

j_gene: TRBJ1-1; v_gene: TRBV19; abundance: few; d_gene: TRBD1; CDR3nt: TGTGCCGCCGGGGGACAGAGGAACACTGAAGCTTTCTTT; CDR3aa: CAAGGQRNTEAFF
j_gene: TRBJ2-2; v_gene: TRBV27; abundance: few; d_gene: TRBD2; CDR3nt: TGTGCCAGCAATCTAGCGGGAGGAACCGGGGAGCTGTTTTTT; CDR3aa: CASNLAGGTGELFF
j_gene: TRBJ2-7; v_gene: TRBV6-5; abundance: NA; d_gene: NA; CDR3nt: TGTGCCAGCAGCGATACAGGGTTCTCCTACGAGCAGTACTTC; CDR3aa: CASSDTGFSYEQYF
j_gene: TRBJ1-2; v_gene: TRBV28; abundance: NA; d_gene: TRBD1; CDR3nt: TGTGCCAGCAGTTTATGGGCGAGTGGACAGGCTAACTATGGCTACACCTTC; CDR3aa: CASSLWASGQANYGYTF
j_gene: TRBJ1-5; v_gene: TRBV3-1/TRBV3-2; abundance: NA; d_gene: NA; CDR3nt: TGTGCCAGCAGCCAAGGTTGGTCCAGGGTAGGAGGTCAGCCCCAGCATTTT; CDR3aa: CASSQGWSRVGGQPQHF
j_gene: TRBJ2-1; v_gene: TRBV13; abundance: NA; d_gene: TRBD2; CDR3nt: TGTGCCAGCAGCTTAGGCGTAGCGGGAGGACCCTGGGGTTCCTACAATGAGCAGTTCTTC; CDR3aa: CASSLGVAGGPWGSYNEQFF
j_gene: TRBJ1-4; v_gene: TRBV7-9; abundance: NA; d_gene: NA; CDR3nt: TGTGCCAGCAGCCCAGGACGGAATGAAAAACTGTTTTTT; CDR3aa: CASSPGRNEKLFF
j_gene: TRBJ1-4; v_gene: TRBV2; abundance: once; d_gene: NA; CDR3nt: TGTGCCAGCAGTGAAGCTCGCATTAATGAAAAACTGTTTTTT; CDR3aa: CASSEARINEKLFF
j_gene: TRBJ2-3; v_gene: TRBV11-3; abundance: NA; d_gene: NA; CDR3nt: TGTGCCAGCAGGATTTCCGGGGGAGATACGCAGTATTTT; CDR3aa: CASRISGGDTQYF
j_gene: TRBJ1-4; v_gene: TRBV5-1; abundance: once; d_gene: NA; CDR3nt: TGCGCCAGCAGCTCTACCTCTCGGGGGGACGGTGAAAAACTGTTTTTT; CDR3aa: CASSSTSRGDGEKLFF
j_gene: TRBJ2-3; v_gene: TRBV9; abundance: NA; d_gene: NA; CDR3nt: TGTGCCAGCAGCGCGTGGGGAGATACGCAGTATTTT; CDR3aa: CASSAWGDTQYF
j_gene: TRBJ2-2; v_gene: TRBV11-2; abundance: NA; d_gene: TRBD2; CDR3nt: TGTGCCAGCAGCTCAACCCCCGGGACTAGCGGGGGGCGGGGCGGGGAGCTGTTTTTT; CDR3aa: CASSSTPGTSGGRGGELFF
j_gene: TRBJ2-2; v_gene: TRBV11-2; abundance: NA; d_gene: TRBD1; CDR3nt: TGTGCCAGCAGCCCTAGGACAGGGGCGAACACCGGGGAGCTGTTTTTT; CDR3aa: CASSPRTGANTGELFF
j_gene: TRBJ2-7; v_gene: TRBV25-1; abundance: NA; d_gene: TRBD2; CDR3nt: TGTGCCAGCAGTGTACTAGCGGGAACCTACGAGCAGTACTTC; CDR3aa: CASSVLAGTYEQYF
j_gene: TRBJ2-1; v_gene: TRBV10-2; abundance: NA; d_gene: NA; CDR3nt: TGCGCCAGCATGCAGAGTTTCCTCAATGAGCAGTTCTTC; CDR3aa: CASMQSFLNEQFF
j_gene: TRBJ1-6; v_gene: TRBV13; abundance: NA; d_gene: TRBD1; CDR3nt: TGTGCCAGCAGCTTACAGGGGGGTTCGCGATCACCCCTCCACTTT; CDR3aa: CASSLQGGSRSPLHF
j_gene: TRBJ1-3; v_gene: TRBV30; abundance: NA; d_gene: NA; CDR3nt: TGTGCCTGGAGACCTCTGGGAAACACCATATATTTT; CDR3aa: CAWRPLGNTIYF
j_gene: TRBJ2-5; v_gene: TRBV4-1; abundance: NA; d_gene: NA; CDR3nt: TGCGCCAGCAGCCAAGAATACAGGAAACAAGAGACCCAGTACTTC; CDR3aa: CASSQEYRKQETQYF
j_gene: TRBJ1-1; v_gene: TRBV4-2; abundance: NA; d_gene: NA; CDR3nt: TGTGCCAGCAGCCTTTCGGGGGGTCTATCTGAAGCTTTCTTT; CDR3aa: CASSLSGGLSEAFF
j_gene: TRBJ2-7; v_gene: TRBV19; abundance: NA; d_gene: TRBD1; CDR3nt: TGTGCCAGTAGTATAGACAGGGGGCCTTCCTACGAGCAGTACTTC; CDR3aa: CASSIDRGPSYEQYF
j_gene: TRBJ2-3; v_gene: TRBV19; abundance: NA; d_gene: NA; CDR3nt: TGTGCCAGTAGTATAGAAGGTAGGGCAGATACGCAGTATTTT; CDR3aa: CASSIEGRADTQYF
j_gene: TRBJ1-1; v_gene: TRBV29-1; abundance: NA; d_gene: NA; CDR3nt: TGCAGCGTTGAAGACCATGGCTTCGGGGGCACTGAAGCTTTCTTT; CDR3aa: CSVEDHGFGGTEAFF
j_gene: TRBJ2-7; v_gene: TRBV28; abundance: NA; d_gene: NA; CDR3nt: TGTGCCAGCAGTTTGCCGCGTACCTACGAGCAGTACTTC; CDR3aa: CASSLPRTYEQYF